Here is one T cell receptor (beta chain) with its context. This record comes from a study of control samples from healthy donors and cancer patients. The repertoire was sequenced with immunoSEQ multiplex PCR; TCRdb's copy has only in-frame clones and lacks some. Here the sample spans some 410,000 clones, around nine tenths being singletons. Trimming took off 3 bases at V and 8 bases at J, with 14 bases between the two ends. CDR1 MDHEN and CDR2 SYDVKM come from the germline V gene. The CDR3 sequence is 14 residues long. The V and J genes are TRBV28 and TRBJ2-1, with D uncertain. This receptor was taken from a man aged 35 to 55 with head and neck cancer. Sample: PBMCs. The DNA of the CDR3 is TGTGCCAGCAGTTTGTCGGGTAATTCCCATGAGCAGTTCTTC. Encoded protein: CASSLSGNSHEQFF.